The clone carrying this T cell receptor beta chain showed up just once. This table comes from immunoSEQ multiplex PCR, and its TCRdb copy is limited to in-frame clones, with some not included. The sample carries over 90,000 clones, 84% recorded once. CDR3 length: 19 amino acids. The germline V and J ends were trimmed by 0 bases and 0 bases, with 19 bases remaining between them. Germline V lookup: CDR1 SGHRS, CDR2 YFSETQ. This sample was taken from a study of blood T cell repertoires in COVID-19. The V and J genes are TRBV5-1 and TRBJ1-3, with TRBD1 as a possible D gene (5 bases). The TCR originated in a man aged 40-55 years with active or convalescent COVID-19. The sample was peripheral blood. Written as DNA, the CDR3 is TGCGCCAGCAGCTTGGGGGCGTTCATACAGGAGAGCTCTGGAAACACCATATATTTT. It codes for CASSLGAFIQESSGNTIYF.